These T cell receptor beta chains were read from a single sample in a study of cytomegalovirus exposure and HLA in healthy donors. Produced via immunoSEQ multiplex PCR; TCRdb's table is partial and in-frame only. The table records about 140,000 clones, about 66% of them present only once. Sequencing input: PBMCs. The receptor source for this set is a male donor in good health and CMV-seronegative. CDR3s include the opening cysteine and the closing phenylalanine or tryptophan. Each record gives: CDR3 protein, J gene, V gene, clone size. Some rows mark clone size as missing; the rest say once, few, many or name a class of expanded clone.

CASSFPGGTEAFF	TRBJ1-1	TRBV7-2	few
CASSLAGTGTYEQYF	TRBJ2-7	TRBV5-4	few
CASSYGLAGQETQYF	TRBJ2-5	TRBV6-5	.
CASSGPGQGVEVIGKLFF	TRBJ1-4	TRBV28	.
CASSPRTGLHYEQYF	TRBJ2-7	TRBV27	.
CASSEALQGGPPNEKLFF	TRBJ1-4	TRBV2	.
CASGFGGRNSPLHF	TRBJ1-6	TRBV28	.
CASSLGTGRTEAFF	TRBJ1-1	TRBV7-9	.
CASSHPVPTAARIGYGYTF	TRBJ1-2	TRBV4-1	.
CASSLRETGELFF	TRBJ2-2	TRBV7-3	few
CASSLERDQPQHF	TRBJ1-5	TRBV7-2	few
CASTGGSSYNSPLHF	TRBJ1-6	TRBV5-8	.
CASSVDGGEGEKLFF	TRBJ1-4	TRBV9	.
CATSRDKRDNQPQHF	TRBJ1-5	TRBV15	few
CASSPYSGAGNTIYF	TRBJ1-3	TRBV4-1	.
CASSRLLDRLSKGYTF	TRBJ1-2	TRBV7-9	.
CSVEFVPGGSYGYTF	TRBJ1-2	TRBV29-1	few
CASSPGGTEGPLHF	TRBJ1-6	TRBV6-1	.
CAWSPGTGNQPQHF	TRBJ1-5	TRBV30	few
CATLASTGEETQYF	TRBJ2-5	TRBV10-3	.
CASSSWTANTGELFF	TRBJ2-2	TRBV9	.
CASSPQRGQPQHF	TRBJ1-5	TRBV2	.
CASSLVSPNNEQFF	TRBJ2-1	TRBV5-4	.
CATSRLGQPSNEQYF	.	TRBV15	.